This paragraph covers one T cell receptor beta chain sequence. Its antigen is undetermined. The time point here: persistent/refractory GD, antithyroid drugs over 5 years with positive TRAb. RNA extracted from PBMCs served as the sequencing template. The data stem from a study of regulatory T cells in long-lasting Graves disease. Study-wide results and limits: More public clonotypes were shared by persistent patients (about 3,000) than by new patients (roughly 870).

Arm-PCR with iRepertoire HTBI primers amplified the CDR3 regions for these TCR beta libraries. TCRdb reprocessed the multiplex PCR reads with MiXCR, giving one entry per CDR3 protein. Of roughly 450,000 distinct CDR3 sequences listed, about a fifth are singletons. The TCR comes from a female donor with Graves disease. The sequencing here drew on peripheral blood mononuclear cells (PBMCs), taken when the disease was refractory, from a patient treated with antithyroid drugs.

CDR3 loop: CASERQGGNEQYF. DNA of the CDR3: TGTGCCAGCGAGAGGCAGGGGGGAAACGAGCAGTACTTC. V usage is TRBV6-1 and J usage is TRBJ2-7; weak D call: TRBD1 (7 bases). This CDR3 is built from 13 residues. With 8 bases removed from V and 5 bases from J, the gap between germline ends came to 16 bases. CDR1 and CDR2 (germline): MNHNS, SASEGT.